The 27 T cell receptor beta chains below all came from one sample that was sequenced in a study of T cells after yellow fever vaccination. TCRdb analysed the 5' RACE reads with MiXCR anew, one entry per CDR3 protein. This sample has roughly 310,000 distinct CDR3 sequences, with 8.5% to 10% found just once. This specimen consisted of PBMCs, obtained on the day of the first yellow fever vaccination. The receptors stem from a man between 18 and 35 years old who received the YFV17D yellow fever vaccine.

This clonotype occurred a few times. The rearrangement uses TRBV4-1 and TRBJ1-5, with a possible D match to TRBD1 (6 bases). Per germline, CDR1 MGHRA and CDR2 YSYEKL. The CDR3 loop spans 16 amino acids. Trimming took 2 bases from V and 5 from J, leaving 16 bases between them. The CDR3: CASSQPTGSPDQPQHF. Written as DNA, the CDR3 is TGCGCCAGCAGCCAACCTACAGGGTCCCCGGATCAGCCCCAGCATTTT.

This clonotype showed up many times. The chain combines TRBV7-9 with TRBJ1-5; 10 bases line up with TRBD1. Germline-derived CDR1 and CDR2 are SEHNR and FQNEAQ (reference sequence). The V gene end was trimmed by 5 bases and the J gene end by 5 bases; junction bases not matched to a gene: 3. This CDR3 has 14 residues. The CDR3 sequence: CASSPGTGDQPQHF. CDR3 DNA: TGTGCCAGCAGCCCAGGGACAGGGGATCAGCCCCAGCATTTT.

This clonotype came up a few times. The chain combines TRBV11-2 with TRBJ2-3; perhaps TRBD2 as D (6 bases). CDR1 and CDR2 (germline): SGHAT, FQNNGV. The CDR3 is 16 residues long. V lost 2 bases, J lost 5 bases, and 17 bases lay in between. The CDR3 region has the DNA TGTGCCAGCAGCTTACGGAGGGGCCGGTCGGGAGATACGCAGTATTTT. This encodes CASSLRRGRSGDTQYF.

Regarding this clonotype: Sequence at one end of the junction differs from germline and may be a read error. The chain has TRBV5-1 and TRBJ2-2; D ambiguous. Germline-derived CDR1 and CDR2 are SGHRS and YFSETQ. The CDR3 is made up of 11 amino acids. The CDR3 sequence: CATSATGELFF. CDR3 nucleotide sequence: TGCGCCACCAGCGCGACCGGGGAGCTGTTTTTT.

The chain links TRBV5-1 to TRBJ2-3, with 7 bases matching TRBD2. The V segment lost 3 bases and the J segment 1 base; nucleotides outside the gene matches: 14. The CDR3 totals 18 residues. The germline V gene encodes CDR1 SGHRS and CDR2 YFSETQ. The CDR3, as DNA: TGCGCCAGCAGCTCGGGCAGCGGGGCCGGGGATGGCACAGATACGCAGTATTTT. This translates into CASSSGSGAGDGTDTQYF.

CDR3 DNA sequence: TGCGCCAGCAGCGGACTAGCGGGGTCGGTTGAGCAGTTCTTC. Its translation: CASSGLAGSVEQFF. The chain is built from TRBV10-1 and TRBJ2-1, with 12 bases fitting TRBD2. The CDR3 contains 14 residues. V shed 6 bases and J 9 bases; nucleotides not matched to a gene: 6. Germline CDR1 WNHNN, CDR2 SYGVQD (reference sequence).

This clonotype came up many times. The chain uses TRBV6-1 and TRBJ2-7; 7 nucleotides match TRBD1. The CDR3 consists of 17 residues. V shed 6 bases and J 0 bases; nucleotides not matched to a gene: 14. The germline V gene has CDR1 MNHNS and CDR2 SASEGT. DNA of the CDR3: TGTGCCAGCAGCCGAACTGTTTACAGGGGAAGCTCCTACGAGCAGTACTTC. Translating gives CASSRTVYRGSSYEQYF.

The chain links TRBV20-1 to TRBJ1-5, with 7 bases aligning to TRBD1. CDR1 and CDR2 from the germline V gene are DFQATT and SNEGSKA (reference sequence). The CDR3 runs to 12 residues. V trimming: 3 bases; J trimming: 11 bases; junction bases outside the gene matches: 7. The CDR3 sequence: CSARVQGETQHF. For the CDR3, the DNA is TGCAGTGCTAGGGTTCAGGGGGAGACCCAGCATTTT.

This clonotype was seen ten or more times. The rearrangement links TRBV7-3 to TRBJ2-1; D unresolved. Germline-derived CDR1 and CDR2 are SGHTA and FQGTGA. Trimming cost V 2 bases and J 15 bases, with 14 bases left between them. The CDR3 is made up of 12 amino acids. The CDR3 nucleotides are TGTGCCAGCAGCTTAGAAGGTAGCACTACGTTCTTC. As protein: CASSLEGSTTFF.

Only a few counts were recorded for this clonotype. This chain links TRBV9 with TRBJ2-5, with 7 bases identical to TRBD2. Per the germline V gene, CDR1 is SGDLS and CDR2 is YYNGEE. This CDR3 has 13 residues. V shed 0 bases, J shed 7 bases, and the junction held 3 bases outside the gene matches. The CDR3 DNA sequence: TGTGCCAGCAGCGTAGGGGACTACACGACCCAGTACTTC. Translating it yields CASSVGDYTTQYF.

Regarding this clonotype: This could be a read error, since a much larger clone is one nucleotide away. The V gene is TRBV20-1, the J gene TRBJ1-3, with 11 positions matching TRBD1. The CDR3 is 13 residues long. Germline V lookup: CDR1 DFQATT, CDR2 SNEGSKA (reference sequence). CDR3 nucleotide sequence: TGCAGAGCAAGCAGGACAGGGGGCAACACCATATATTTT. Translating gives CRASRTGGNTIYF.

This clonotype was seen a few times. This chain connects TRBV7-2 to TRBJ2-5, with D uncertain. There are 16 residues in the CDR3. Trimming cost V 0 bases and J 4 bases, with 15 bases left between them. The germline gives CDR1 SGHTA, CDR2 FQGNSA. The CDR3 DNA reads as TGTGCCAGCAGCTTAGCTGAGCGTGAGTGGGGAGAGACCCAGTACTTC. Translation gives CASSLAEREWGETQYF. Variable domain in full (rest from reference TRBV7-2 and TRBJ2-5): GAGVSQSPSNKVTEKGKDVELRCDPISGHTALYWYRQSLGQGLEFLIYFQGNSAPDKSGLPSDRFSAERTGGSVSTLTIQRTQQEDSAVYLCASSLAEREWGETQYFGPGTRLLVL.

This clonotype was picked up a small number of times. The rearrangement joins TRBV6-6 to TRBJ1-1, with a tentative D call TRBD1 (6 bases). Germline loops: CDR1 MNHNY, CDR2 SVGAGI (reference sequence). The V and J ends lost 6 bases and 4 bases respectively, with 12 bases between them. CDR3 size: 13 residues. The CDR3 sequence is CASREEGGTEAFF. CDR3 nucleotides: TGTGCCAGCAGGGAGGAAGGGGGCACTGAAGCTTTCTTT.

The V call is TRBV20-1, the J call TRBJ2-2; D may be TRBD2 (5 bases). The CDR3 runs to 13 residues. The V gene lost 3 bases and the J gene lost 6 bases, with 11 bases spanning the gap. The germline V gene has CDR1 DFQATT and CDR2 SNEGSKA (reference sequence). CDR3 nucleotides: TGCAGTGCTAGGCCCACGGGGTCCGGGGAGCTGTTTTTT. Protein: CSARPTGSGELFF.

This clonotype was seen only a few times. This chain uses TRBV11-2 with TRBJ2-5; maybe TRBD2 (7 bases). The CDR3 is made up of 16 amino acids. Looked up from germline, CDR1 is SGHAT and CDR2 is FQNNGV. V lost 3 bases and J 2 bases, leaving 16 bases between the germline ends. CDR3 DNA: TGTGCCAGCAGCTTTTTCCGGGGGGCTATACAAGAGACCCAGTACTTC. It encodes CASSFFRGAIQETQYF.

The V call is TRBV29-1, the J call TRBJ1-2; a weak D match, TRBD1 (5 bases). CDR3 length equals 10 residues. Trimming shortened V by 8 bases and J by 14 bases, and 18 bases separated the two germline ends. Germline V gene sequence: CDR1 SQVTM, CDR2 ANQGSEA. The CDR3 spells CSTSGAPATF. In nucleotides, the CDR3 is TGCAGCACCTCCGGGGCCCCTGCGACCTTC.

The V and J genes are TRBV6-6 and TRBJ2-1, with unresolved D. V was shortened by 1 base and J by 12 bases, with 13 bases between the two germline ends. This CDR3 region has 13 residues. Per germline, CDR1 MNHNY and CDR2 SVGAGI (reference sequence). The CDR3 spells CASSYLGRVGQFF. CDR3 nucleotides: TGTGCCAGCAGTTACTTAGGACGGGTGGGGCAGTTCTTC.

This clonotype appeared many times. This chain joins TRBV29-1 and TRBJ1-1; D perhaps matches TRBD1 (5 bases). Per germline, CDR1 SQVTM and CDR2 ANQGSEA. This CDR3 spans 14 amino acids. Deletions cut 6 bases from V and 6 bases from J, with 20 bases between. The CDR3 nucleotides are TGCAGCGTGGGTACAACATTAGCGGGGCCTGAAGCTTTCTTT. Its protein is CSVGTTLAGPEAFF. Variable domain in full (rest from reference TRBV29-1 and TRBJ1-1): SAVISQKPSRDICQRGTSLTIQCQVDSQVTMMFWYRQQPGQSLTLIATANQGSEATYESGFVIDKFPISRPNLTFSTLTVSNMSPEDSSIYLCSVGTTLAGPEAFFGQGTRLTVV.

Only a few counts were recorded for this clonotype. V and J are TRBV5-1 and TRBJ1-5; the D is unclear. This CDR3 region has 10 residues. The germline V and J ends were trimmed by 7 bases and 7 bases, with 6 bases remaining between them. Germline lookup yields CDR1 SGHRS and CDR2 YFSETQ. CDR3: CASAKQPQHF. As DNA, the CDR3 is TGCGCCAGCGCCAAGCAGCCCCAGCATTTT.

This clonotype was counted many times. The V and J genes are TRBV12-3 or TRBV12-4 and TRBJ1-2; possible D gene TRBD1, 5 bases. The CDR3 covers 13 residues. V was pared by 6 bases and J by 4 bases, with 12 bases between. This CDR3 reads CASSLGASYGYTF. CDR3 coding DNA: TGTGCCAGCAGCCTCGGGGCCAGCTATGGCTACACCTTC.

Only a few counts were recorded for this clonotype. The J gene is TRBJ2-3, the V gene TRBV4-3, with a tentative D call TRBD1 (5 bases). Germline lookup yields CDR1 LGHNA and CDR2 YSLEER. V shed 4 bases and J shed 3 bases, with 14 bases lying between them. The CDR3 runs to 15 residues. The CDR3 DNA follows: TGCGCCAGCAGCCTCCGCAGGGTGGCGACAGATACGCAGTATTTT. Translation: CASSLRRVATDTQYF.

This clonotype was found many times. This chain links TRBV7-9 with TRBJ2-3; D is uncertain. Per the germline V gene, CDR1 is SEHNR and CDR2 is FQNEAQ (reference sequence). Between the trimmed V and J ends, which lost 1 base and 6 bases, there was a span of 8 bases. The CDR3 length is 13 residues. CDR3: CASSLGAADTQYF. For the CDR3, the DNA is TGTGCCAGCAGCTTAGGGGCAGCTGATACGCAGTATTTT.

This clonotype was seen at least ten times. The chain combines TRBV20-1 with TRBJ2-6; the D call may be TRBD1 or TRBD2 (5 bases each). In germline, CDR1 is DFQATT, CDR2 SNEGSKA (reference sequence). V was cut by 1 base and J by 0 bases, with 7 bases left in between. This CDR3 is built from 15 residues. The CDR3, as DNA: TGCAGTGCTAGAGGGGGGAACTCTGGGGCCAACGTCCTGACTTTC. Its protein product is CSARGGNSGANVLTF.

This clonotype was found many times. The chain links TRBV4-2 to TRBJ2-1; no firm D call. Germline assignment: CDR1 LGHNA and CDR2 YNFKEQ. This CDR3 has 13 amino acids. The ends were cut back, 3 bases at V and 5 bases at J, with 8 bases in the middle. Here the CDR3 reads CASSQTRDNEQFF. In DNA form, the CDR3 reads TGTGCCAGCAGCCAGACAAGAGACAATGAGCAGTTCTTC.

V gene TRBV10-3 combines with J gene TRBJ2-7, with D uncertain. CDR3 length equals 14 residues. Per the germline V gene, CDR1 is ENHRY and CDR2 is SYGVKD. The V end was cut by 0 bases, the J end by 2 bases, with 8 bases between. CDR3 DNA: TGTGCCATCAGTGAGTCATTGGGCCCCTACGAGCAGTACTTC. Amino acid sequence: CAISESLGPYEQYF.

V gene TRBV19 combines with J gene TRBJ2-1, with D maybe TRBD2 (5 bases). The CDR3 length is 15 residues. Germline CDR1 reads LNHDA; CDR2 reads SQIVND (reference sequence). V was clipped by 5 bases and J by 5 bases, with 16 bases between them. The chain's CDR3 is CASSALPRTDNEQFF. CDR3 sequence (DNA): TGTGCCAGTAGTGCGCTCCCGAGGACTGACAATGAGCAGTTCTTC.

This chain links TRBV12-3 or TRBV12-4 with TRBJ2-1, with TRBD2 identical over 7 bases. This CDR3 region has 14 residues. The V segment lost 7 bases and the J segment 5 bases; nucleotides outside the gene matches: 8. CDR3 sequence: CASIAGTTNNEQFF. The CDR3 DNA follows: TGTGCCAGCATCGCCGGGACTACCAACAATGAGCAGTTCTTC.